In this sample, the clone carrying this T cell receptor (beta chain) turned up a few times. The antigen is not known. The data are from a study of CD4+ T cells in melanoma. Regarding the study as a whole: A reported correlation linked neoantigen-specific CD4+ T cells to CD8+, macrophage and B cell function. Neoantigen-specific CD4+ T cells in melanoma reportedly had diverse differentiation states.

Germline assignment: CDR1 SNHLY and CDR2 FYNNEI. V dropped 11 bases and J dropped 3; count of bases not matched to a gene: 7. This CDR3 has 12 residues. The method was immunoSEQ multiplex PCR; TCRdb's version includes in-frame clones alone and lacks a portion of them. The table lists about 9,600 clones, 55% to 65% of them singletons, with 24% in the top ten. Source material: cells from a culture (not recorded whether cultured in vitro). This TCR derives from a human donor with melanoma. The chain couples TRBV2 to TRBJ2-7; TRBD1 aligns across 7 bases. CDR3 in DNA: TGTGCCTGCAAGGGGGACAGCTACGAGCAGTACTTC. This gives the protein CACKGDSYEQYF.